The entry below gives a single TCR beta chain sequence along with its context. Sequencing was performed with immunoSEQ multiplex PCR; in TCRdb, only in-frame clones are kept and a portion is missing. The repertoire has some 34,000 clones, around 80% of them found once; the top ten carry roughly 7%. This sample stems from a study of STAT5B mutations in CD4+ large granular lymphocyte leukemia. V lost 5 bases and J 1 base, leaving 8 bases between the germline ends. Per the germline V gene, CDR1 is SEHNR and CDR2 is FQNEAQ (reference sequence). The CDR3 has 13 amino acids. The chain employs TRBV7-9 and TRBJ1-1; unclear D gene. This clonotype was sampled from a human donor in good health. The specimen was CD4+ T cells from blood buffy coats. The CDR3 DNA reads TGTGCCAGCAGCCGCCAGCGGAACACTGAAGCTTTCTTT. Translation gives CASSRQRNTEAFF.